These 20 T cell receptor beta chains were sequenced from one sample in a study of low-dose radiotherapy and immunotherapy resistance in tumors. Covering alpha and beta chains, TRAV- and TRBV-specific primers were used for the first-strand cDNA. With a V-primer adapter and a constant-region primer, TCRs were amplified for about 19 PCR cycles. Each CDR3 protein gets one entry after TCRdb re-called the reads with MiXCR. The sample consists of tens of thousands of distinct CDR3 sequences, under 30% of them appearing once. Time point here: after trial treatment. Treatment in this sample: LDRT plus nivolumab, ipilimumab, low-dose cyclophosphamide and aspirin (RACIN trial). The sequences come from PBMCs, collected after low-dose radiotherapy plus immunotherapy. Receptors were obtained from a male donor with prostate cancer.

This clonotype was seen at least ten times. The V and J genes are TRBV27 and TRBJ1-6; D is unclear. The CDR3 has 18 amino acids. Trimming took 0 bases from V and 0 from J, leaving 12 bases between them. The V gene's germline CDR1 is MNHEY and CDR2 SMNVEV (reference sequence). The DNA of the CDR3 is TGTGCCAGCAGTTTATCTTCTTGGGAGAGCTCCTATAATTCACCCCTCCACTTT. Its protein is CASSLSSWESSYNSPLHF.

This clonotype was counted only a few times. The CDR3 sequence is CASSLAGGGPVNTQYF. The CDR3 DNA reads TGTGCCAGCAGCTTGGCCGGCGGAGGGCCGGTAAATACGCAGTATTTT. This chain connects TRBV5-6 to TRBJ2-3, with D possibly matching TRBD2 (6 bases). CDR1 and CDR2 from the germline V gene are SGHDT and YYEEEE. The CDR3 consists of 16 residues. V dropped 0 bases and J dropped 7 bases, with 18 bases sitting between them. Full variable domain (rest looked up from reference TRBV5-6 and TRBJ2-3): DAGVTQSPTHLIKTRGQQVTLRCSPKSGHDTVSWYQQALGQGPQFIFQYYEEEERQRGNFPDRFSGHQFPNYSSELNVNALLLGDSALYLCASSLAGGGPVNTQYFGPGTRLTVL.

As regards this clonotype: This likely came from a read error, as a far larger clone is one base away. The chain recombines TRBV29-1 with TRBJ2-5, with 12 bases that match TRBD2. Unmatched junction bases numbered 14, after V lost 7 bases and J lost 11 bases. The length of the CDR3 is 14 residues. Germline CDR1 is SQVTM and CDR2 is ANQGSEA. For the CDR3, the DNA is TGCAGCGCACTAGCGGGAGGACTATACAATGAGCAGTACTTC. The encoded protein is CSALAGGLYNEQYF.

There are a few counts of this clonotype. This is likely an artifact of a read error, given a far larger clone one base away. This rearrangement joins TRBV28 to TRBJ2-1; 9 bases map to TRBD1. This CDR3 has 21 amino acids. The V gene end was trimmed by 4 bases and the J gene end by 10 bases; junction bases not matched to a gene: 29. The germline gives CDR1 MDHEN, CDR2 SYDVKM. CDR3 nucleotides: TGTGCCAGCAGTTCACCGGGACAGGGAATCCTCTGGTCTAGCGGTACCTACGAGCAGTTCTTC. Its protein product is CASSSPGQGILWSSGTYEQFF.

There are many counts of this clonotype. The chain is built from TRBV27 and TRBJ1-2; D is perhaps TRBD1 (6 bases). CDR1 and CDR2 (germline): MNHEY, SMNVEV (reference sequence). The CDR3 is 14 residues long. V was cut by 5 bases and J by 10 bases, with 20 bases left in between. The CDR3 DNA reads as TGTGCCAGCAGTCCCAGACAGGTCCTTAACCACTACACCTTC. Translating gives CASSPRQVLNHYTF.

This clonotype has only a few counts. With only one base between it and a far larger clone, this is likely a read error. This sequence joins TRBV28 and TRBJ2-7; a weak D match, TRBD2 (6 bases). The V and J ends lost 10 bases and 7 bases respectively, with 20 bases between them. Looked up from germline, CDR1 is MDHEN and CDR2 is SYDVKM. The CDR3 consists of 13 residues. As DNA, the CDR3 is TGTGCCACCTTAGCGGATTCCTACAATGAGCAGTACTTC. Translation gives CATLADSYNEQYF.

This clonotype was counted ten times or more. This sequence joins TRBV28 and TRBJ2-1; 11 bases match TRBD2. Trimming removed 8 bases from V and 4 bases from J; junction bases left unmatched: 1. Germline CDR1 and CDR2: MDHEN and SYDVKM. This CDR3 has 13 residues. The CDR3 DNA sequence: TGTGCCAGCGGACTAGCGGGTTACAATGAGCAGTTCTTC. Its protein product is CASGLAGYNEQFF.

This clonotype was observed a handful of times. The chain carries TRBV5-1 and TRBJ2-1; no clear D. The germline CDR1 and CDR2 sequences are SGHRS and YFSETQ. The CDR3 contains 11 residues. Trimming shortened V by 1 base and J by 10 bases, and 6 bases separated the two germline ends. The DNA of the CDR3 is TGCGCCAGCAGCTTGTCCGTCGAGCAGTTCTTC. Amino acids: CASSLSVEQFF.

The table lists this clonotype with many counts. The CDR3 region is CASSLVAGHQAEAFF. CDR3 nucleotides: TGCGCCAGCAGCTTGGTAGCAGGGCACCAGGCTGAAGCTTTCTTT. The V and J genes are TRBV5-1 and TRBJ1-1, with a weak D call TRBD1 (5 bases). There are 15 residues in the CDR3. Trimming removed 0 bases at V and 6 bases at J, with 15 bases between. Germline CDR1 SGHRS, CDR2 YFSETQ.

The table lists this clonotype with a count of one. Only one base separates this from a far larger clonotype, so it likely reflects a read error. V is TRBV26 and J is TRBJ2-3. TRBV26 is a known pseudogene. CDR3 length: 12 residues. This CDR3 is CVSSLNTDTQYF. CDR3 DNA sequence: TGTGTCAGCAGTTTGAATACAGATACGCAGTATTTT.

In its sample, this clonotype was seen many times. J is TRBJ2-7 and V is TRBV5-5; 11 bases line up with TRBD2. Germline loops: CDR1 SGHKS, CDR2 YYEKEE (reference sequence). The CDR3 contains 15 residues. Trimming removed 4 bases from V and 2 bases from J; junction bases left unmatched: 5. CDR3 sequence (DNA): TGTGCCAGCAGCGCCGGTAGCGGGAGGGCCTACGAGCAGTACTTC. Its protein product is CASSAGSGRAYEQYF.

This clonotype was detected ten times or more. The chain links TRBV7-2 to TRBJ2-1; weak D call: TRBD2 (6 bases). Trimming took 6 bases from V and 4 from J, leaving 19 bases between them. There are 16 residues in the CDR3. Germline V gene data show CDR1 as SGHTA and CDR2 as FQGNSA. CDR3 nucleotide sequence: TGTGCCAGCAGTGCCGCGGCGGGGTCACAATACAATGAGCAGTTCTTC. Amino acid sequence: CASSAAAGSQYNEQFF.

This clonotype was counted only a few times. This likely traces to a read error, being one base from a far larger clone. The V gene is TRBV6-1, the J gene TRBJ1-5; 12 bases are a match to TRBD1. CDR3 length: 15 residues. Germline CDR1 and CDR2: MNHNS and SASEGT. As DNA, the CDR3 is TGTGCCAGCGGGGGGACAGGGGGCCTAAATCAGCCCCGGCATTTT. Translating gives CASGGTGGLNQPRHF.

Turning to this clonotype: A far larger clone lies a single base away; this is likely a read error. For the CDR3, the DNA is TGTGTCACCCGGGACCAAAGACCCTCCGGGGAGCTGTTTTTT. Protein: CVTRDQRPSGELFF. This chain joins TRBV6-1 and TRBJ2-2; TRBD1 or TRBD2 may be the D gene (5 bases each). The CDR3 consists of 14 residues. In germline, CDR1 is MNHNS, CDR2 SASEGT.

This rearrangement joins TRBV9 to TRBJ2-2, with TRBD2 as a possible D gene (5 bases). V was cut by 0 bases and J by 6 bases, with 18 bases left in between. There are 17 residues in the CDR3. Germline-derived CDR1 and CDR2 are SGDLS and YYNGEE. The chain's CDR3 is CASSVAPLEGHPGELFF. Here the CDR3 DNA reads TGTGCCAGCAGCGTAGCCCCCCTAGAGGGCCATCCCGGGGAGCTGTTTTTT.

The CDR3 coding sequence is TGTGCCAGCAGTTTATTCGGCCCTTCCTACGAGCAGTACTTC. It encodes CASSLFGPSYEQYF. The gene calls are TRBV27 and TRBJ2-7; unclear D gene. The V gene's germline CDR1 is MNHEY and CDR2 SMNVEV (reference sequence). V lost 1 base and J lost 1, with 8 bases in between. The CDR3 length is 14 residues.

In this sample, this clonotype turned up many times. The rearrangement joins TRBV2 to TRBJ2-3, with 10 nucleotides matching TRBD2. The germline V gene encodes CDR1 SNHLY and CDR2 FYNNEI. V lost 6 bases, J lost 8 bases, and 14 bases stayed unmatched. CDR3 length: 16 residues. Here the CDR3 DNA reads TGTGCCAGCAGGGCATCTAGCGGGGGAGTATTGGGTACGCAGTATTTT. Translation: CASRASSGGVLGTQYF.

A word on this clonotype: A far larger clone is off by one base, so a read error is likely. DNA for the CDR3: TGTGCCAGCAAGACGAGGCACGGGGATGGAGCAGATACGCAGTATTTT. This gives the protein CASKTRHGDGADTQYF. The chain has TRBV28 and TRBJ2-3; tentatively, D is TRBD2 (5 bases). Germline-derived CDR1 and CDR2 are MDHEN and SYDVKM. The CDR3 length is 16 residues. Trimming took off 7 bases at V and 4 bases at J, with 21 bases between the two ends.

This clonotype was recorded at least ten times. This chain links TRBV12-3 or TRBV12-4 with TRBJ2-7; D is ambiguous. V gave up 3 bases and J gave up 12 bases, with 12 bases separating them. The CDR3 is made up of 11 amino acids. The CDR3 nucleotides are TGTGCCAGCAGTTTGGGCCAGTTGCCGTACTTC. This codes for CASSLGQLPYF.

The table lists this clonotype with many counts. The rearrangement uses TRBV7-8 and TRBJ1-5, with 10 nucleotides matching TRBD1. The CDR3 sequence is 16 residues long. Per germline, CDR1 SGHVS and CDR2 FQNEAQ. V shed 4 bases, J shed 4 bases, and the junction held 7 bases outside the gene matches. The CDR3 spells CASSSGQGVPNQPQHF. CDR3 sequence (DNA): TGTGCCAGCAGCTCCGGACAGGGGGTTCCTAATCAGCCCCAGCATTTT.